Shown below are 25 T cell receptor beta chains from a single sample sequenced in a study of a mutant IDH1 vaccine in newly diagnosed glioma. Time point denoted: week 23, last vaccination. Vaccinated patients received 300 ug of mutant IDH1 20-mer peptide per dose, with topical imiquimod. This table comes from immunoSEQ multiplex PCR, and its TCRdb copy is limited to in-frame clones, with some not included. The sample has 65,000 or so clones, about 85% seen once; the top ten hold approximately 3.8%. These receptors lack a known antigen. Sample: PBMCs, taken from a glioma patient whose treatment included an IDH1 peptide vaccine. Every receptor here comes from a man aged 25-40 years with glioma.

The chain uses TRBV19 and TRBJ2-7, with 8 bases fitting TRBD2. The CDR3 loop spans 18 amino acids. Germline lookup yields CDR1 LNHDA and CDR2 SQIVND (reference sequence). V lost 3 bases to trimming and J lost 3 bases; unmatched junction nucleotides: 16. The CDR3 protein is CASSITGGGHSHYYEQYF. The CDR3 DNA follows: TGTGCCAGTAGTATCACCGGGGGGGGCCACTCCCATTACTACGAGCAGTACTTC.

The CDR3 coding sequence is TGTGCCAGCAGCTTTGGCAGGGGGAGCTCTGGAAACACCATATATTTT. Protein sequence: CASSFGRGSSGNTIYF. The chain recombines TRBV7-2 with TRBJ1-3, with 7 positions matching TRBD1. The germline gives CDR1 SGHTA, CDR2 FQGNSA. This CDR3 region has 16 residues. V dropped 3 bases and J dropped 0; count of bases not matched to a gene: 5.

The rearrangement joins TRBV6-5 to TRBJ1-6; weak D call: TRBD1 (5 bases). Germline V gene sequence: CDR1 MNHEY, CDR2 SVGAGI. This CDR3 is 15 amino acids long. The germline V and J ends were trimmed by 0 bases and 7 bases, with 10 bases remaining between them. DNA of the CDR3: TGTGCCAGCAGTTACTCCGGGACGCGAAATTCACCCCTCCACTTT. The encoded protein is CASSYSGTRNSPLHF.

The chain has TRBV7-9 and TRBJ2-7, with 7 bases fitting TRBD1. V lost 5 bases, J lost 2 bases, and 9 bases stayed unmatched. Germline CDR1 SEHNR, CDR2 FQNEAQ (reference sequence). This CDR3 is 15 amino acids long. The CDR3 DNA reads TGTGCCAGCAGCGGTCCCGGGACAGCGGCCTACGAGCAGTACTTC. Protein sequence: CASSGPGTAAYEQYF.

The chain is built from TRBV5-1 and TRBJ2-5, with 12 nucleotides matching TRBD2. The CDR3 spans 17 residues. The J segment lost 4 bases and the V segment lost 0 bases, leaving 7 bases of the junction unmatched. Germline values: CDR1 SGHRS, CDR2 YFSETQ. The CDR3 loop is CASSLGATSGGGETQYF. The CDR3 coding sequence is TGCGCCAGCAGCTTGGGGGCGACTAGCGGGGGCGGAGAGACCCAGTACTTC.

V is TRBV19 and J is TRBJ2-5; unclear D gene. With 7 bases removed from V and 4 bases from J, the gap between germline ends came to 16 bases. From germline, CDR1 is LNHDA and CDR2 SQIVND (reference sequence). This CDR3 spans 14 amino acids. CDR3 sequence reads: CASTPPSNPETQYF. CDR3 DNA sequence: TGTGCCAGTACCCCCCCCTCGAACCCAGAGACCCAGTACTTC.

This sequence joins TRBV6-1 and TRBJ1-5; 7 bases line up with TRBD1. V shed 1 base, J shed 9 bases, and the junction held 6 bases outside the gene matches. CDR1 MNHNS and CDR2 SASEGT come from the germline V gene. The CDR3 has 14 residues. CDR3 bases: TGTGCCAGCAGTGAAGGGACAGGCAAGTGGCCCCAGCATTTT. It yields the protein CASSEGTGKWPQHF.

This chain links TRBV19 with TRBJ1-3; D gene ambiguous. V was pared by 7 bases and J by 0 bases, with 16 bases between. Germline V gene lookup returns CDR1 LNHDA and CDR2 SQIVND (reference sequence). CDR3 length: 16 amino acids. This chain's CDR3 is CASKERAGISGNTIYF. CDR3 coding DNA: TGTGCCAGTAAAGAAAGGGCAGGCATCTCTGGAAACACCATATATTTT.

The chain links TRBV5-1 to TRBJ1-1; TRBD1 aligns across 10 bases. Germline-derived CDR1 and CDR2 are SGHRS and YFSETQ. The CDR3 extends over 16 amino acids. The trim removed 4 bases at V and 1 base at J, leaving 7 bases unmatched. The CDR3 is CASSPGQGVRNTEAFF. The CDR3 coding sequence is TGCGCCAGCAGCCCCGGACAGGGGGTTCGGAACACTGAAGCTTTCTTT.

The rearrangement uses TRBV7-9 and TRBJ2-5; tentatively, D is TRBD1 (6 bases). V shed 5 bases and J shed 2 bases, with 12 bases lying between them. The CDR3 sequence is 14 residues long. CDR1 and CDR2 from the germline V gene are SEHNR and FQNEAQ (reference sequence). CDR3 DNA sequence: TGTGCCAGCAGCGCAGGGACACAGCAAGAGACCCAGTACTTC. It translates to CASSAGTQQETQYF.

The rearrangement joins TRBV6-5 to TRBJ2-1; 10 nucleotides agree with TRBD1. Trimming cost V 2 bases and J 8 bases; bases outside gene matches: 6. From germline, CDR1 is MNHEY and CDR2 SVGAGI. This CDR3 is 15 amino acids long. In nucleotides, the CDR3 is TGTGCCAGCAGTTACCCGGGACAGGGGAGCGATGAGCAGTTCTTC. It translates to CASSYPGQGSDEQFF.

A note on this clone: Additional DNA sequences in this sample encode the identical CDR3. The CDR3 coding sequence is TGTGCCAGCAGTTACTCTACAGGGGTCACTGAAGCTTTCTTT. It encodes CASSYSTGVTEAFF. This chain uses TRBV6-5 with TRBJ1-1, with 7 bases identical to TRBD1. CDR3 size: 14 residues. Germline CDR1 is MNHEY and CDR2 is SVGAGI. The ends lost 0 bases at V and 4 bases at J; junction bases unmatched: 2.

The count of this clone is one. This chain connects TRBV4-2 to TRBJ2-1; D possibly uses TRBD1 or TRBD2 (5 bases each). Trimming shortened V by 2 bases and J by 4 bases, and 18 bases separated the two germline ends. The CDR3 consists of 17 residues. CDR1 LGHNA and CDR2 YNFKEQ come from the germline V gene. The CDR3 DNA reads as TGTGCCAGCAGCCAACCTCATAGGGACCCAGAATACAATGAGCAGTTCTTC. Residues: CASSQPHRDPEYNEQFF.

The genes are TRBV15 and TRBJ2-1; D remains ambiguous. CDR1 is LNHNV, CDR2 YYDKDF, per germline (reference sequence). The CDR3 sequence is 11 residues long. Trimming shortened V by 0 bases and J by 7 bases, and 1 base separated the two germline ends. In DNA, the CDR3 is TGTGCCACCAGCAGAGAGAATGAGCAGTTCTTC. Protein: CATSRENEQFF. Together with reference TRBV15 and TRBJ2-1, the CDR3 gives the full variable domain: DAMVIQNPRYQVTQFGKPVTLSCSQTLNHNVMYWYQQKSSQAPKLLFHYYDKDFNNEADTPDNFQSRRPNTSFCFLDIRSPGLGDTAMYLCATSRENEQFFGPGTRLTVL.

This chain connects TRBV19 to TRBJ2-3; possibly TRBD1 or TRBD2 for D (5 bases each). Trimming cost V 1 base and J 5 bases, with 25 bases left between them. CDR1 and CDR2 (germline): LNHDA, SQIVND (reference sequence). This CDR3 comprises 19 residues. CDR3 region: CASSIGLLNRGTAGDTQYF. CDR3 DNA: TGTGCCAGTAGTATAGGACTCCTGAACCGGGGCACGGCGGGAGATACGCAGTATTTT.

This chain joins TRBV5-1 and TRBJ1-2; 9 positions match TRBD1. With V trimmed by 3 bases and J by 9 bases, 3 bases remained unmatched. CDR3 length equals 12 residues. Germline V gene sequence: CDR1 SGHRS, CDR2 YFSETQ. The CDR3 loop is CASSWDRDRYTF. CDR3 nucleotide sequence: TGCGCCAGCAGCTGGGACAGGGACCGCTACACCTTC.

V usage is TRBV11-2 and J usage is TRBJ2-1; 7 nucleotides agree with TRBD1. This CDR3 is built from 17 residues. Germline CDR1 and CDR2: SGHAT and FQNNGV. Trimming took 1 base from V and 4 from J; bases not matched to a gene: 10. Written as DNA, the CDR3 is TGTGCCAGCAGCTTAGGGGTTACAGGGGTGGATTACAATGAGCAGTTCTTC. As protein: CASSLGVTGVDYNEQFF.

The chain is built from TRBV11-2 and TRBJ2-5; perhaps D is TRBD1 or TRBD2 (5 bases each). Trimming removed 6 bases from V and 5 bases from J, with 22 bases in between. The CDR3 totals 16 residues. The V gene's germline CDR1 is SGHAT and CDR2 FQNNGV. The CDR3 region is CASRAREDSWEETQYF. The CDR3 region has the DNA TGTGCCAGCAGGGCACGGGAAGACAGTTGGGAGGAGACCCAGTACTTC.

The rearrangement uses TRBV6-6 and TRBJ2-2; maybe TRBD2 (6 bases). The CDR3 is made up of 15 amino acids. Germline V gene sequence: CDR1 MNHNY, CDR2 SVGAGI (reference sequence). V was pared by 2 bases and J by 0 bases, with 7 bases between. The DNA of the CDR3 is TGTGCCAGCAGTTACCCGGGGGCGAACACCGGGGAGCTGTTTTTT. Translated, it gives CASSYPGANTGELFF.

The chain carries TRBV5-4 and TRBJ1-1; D ambiguous. Trimming left V 1 base short and J 7 bases short, with 17 bases between. CDR3 length equals 15 residues. The germline V gene has CDR1 SGHNT and CDR2 YYREEE (reference sequence). The CDR3 here is CASSLLRAQSGEAFF. In DNA form, the CDR3 reads TGTGCCAGCAGCTTGTTACGGGCTCAATCGGGTGAAGCTTTCTTT.

This clone showed up just once. The chain combines TRBV7-9 with TRBJ2-7, with 8 bases lining up with TRBD1. This CDR3 is built from 17 residues. V gave up 7 bases and J gave up 4 bases; unmatched junction bases: 18. CDR1 and CDR2 from the germline V gene are SEHNR and FQNEAQ (reference sequence). CDR3 amino acids: CASTRSGWAGGKYEQYF. Here the CDR3 DNA reads TGTGCCAGCACCAGATCGGGATGGGCAGGGGGCAAGTACGAGCAGTACTTC.

The rearrangement joins TRBV4-1 to TRBJ2-7; the D is unclear. The V end lost 1 base, the J end lost 3 bases, and 7 bases lay between the germline ends. Germline V gene lookup returns CDR1 MGHRA and CDR2 YSYEKL. The CDR3 loop spans 13 amino acids. Here the CDR3 reads CASSQGTIYEQYF. The CDR3 DNA sequence: TGCGCCAGCAGCCAAGGGACGATCTACGAGCAGTACTTC.

The DNA of the CDR3 is TGTGCCAGCAGCTCCCGGGGCCCAAATAATGAGCAGTTCTTC. Translated, it gives CASSSRGPNNEQFF. The chain joins TRBV7-9 to TRBJ2-1; either TRBD1 or TRBD2 may fit D (5 bases each). The CDR3 has 14 amino acids. V was clipped by 4 bases and J by 7 bases, with 14 bases between them. The germline gives CDR1 SEHNR, CDR2 FQNEAQ (reference sequence).

The V gene is TRBV7-9, the J gene TRBJ1-2; no clear D gene. The CDR3 length is 15 residues. Germline values: CDR1 SEHNR, CDR2 FQNEAQ (reference sequence). Trimming shortened V by 1 base and J by 4 bases, and 13 bases separated the two germline ends. The CDR3 protein is CASSLEEWTFYGYTF. CDR3 nucleotide sequence: TGTGCCAGCAGCTTAGAGGAGTGGACGTTCTATGGCTACACCTTC.

This chain joins TRBV11-2 and TRBJ2-6; TRBD2 aligns across 10 bases. CDR3 length: 18 residues. The V gene's germline CDR1 is SGHAT and CDR2 FQNNGV. Losses at the gene ends were 5 bases for V and 1 base for J; bases not matched to a gene: 8. CDR3 DNA: TGTGCCAGCAGCCTCACTAGCGGGGTTTTATCTGGGGCCAACGTCCTGACTTTC. Translated, it gives CASSLTSGVLSGANVLTF.